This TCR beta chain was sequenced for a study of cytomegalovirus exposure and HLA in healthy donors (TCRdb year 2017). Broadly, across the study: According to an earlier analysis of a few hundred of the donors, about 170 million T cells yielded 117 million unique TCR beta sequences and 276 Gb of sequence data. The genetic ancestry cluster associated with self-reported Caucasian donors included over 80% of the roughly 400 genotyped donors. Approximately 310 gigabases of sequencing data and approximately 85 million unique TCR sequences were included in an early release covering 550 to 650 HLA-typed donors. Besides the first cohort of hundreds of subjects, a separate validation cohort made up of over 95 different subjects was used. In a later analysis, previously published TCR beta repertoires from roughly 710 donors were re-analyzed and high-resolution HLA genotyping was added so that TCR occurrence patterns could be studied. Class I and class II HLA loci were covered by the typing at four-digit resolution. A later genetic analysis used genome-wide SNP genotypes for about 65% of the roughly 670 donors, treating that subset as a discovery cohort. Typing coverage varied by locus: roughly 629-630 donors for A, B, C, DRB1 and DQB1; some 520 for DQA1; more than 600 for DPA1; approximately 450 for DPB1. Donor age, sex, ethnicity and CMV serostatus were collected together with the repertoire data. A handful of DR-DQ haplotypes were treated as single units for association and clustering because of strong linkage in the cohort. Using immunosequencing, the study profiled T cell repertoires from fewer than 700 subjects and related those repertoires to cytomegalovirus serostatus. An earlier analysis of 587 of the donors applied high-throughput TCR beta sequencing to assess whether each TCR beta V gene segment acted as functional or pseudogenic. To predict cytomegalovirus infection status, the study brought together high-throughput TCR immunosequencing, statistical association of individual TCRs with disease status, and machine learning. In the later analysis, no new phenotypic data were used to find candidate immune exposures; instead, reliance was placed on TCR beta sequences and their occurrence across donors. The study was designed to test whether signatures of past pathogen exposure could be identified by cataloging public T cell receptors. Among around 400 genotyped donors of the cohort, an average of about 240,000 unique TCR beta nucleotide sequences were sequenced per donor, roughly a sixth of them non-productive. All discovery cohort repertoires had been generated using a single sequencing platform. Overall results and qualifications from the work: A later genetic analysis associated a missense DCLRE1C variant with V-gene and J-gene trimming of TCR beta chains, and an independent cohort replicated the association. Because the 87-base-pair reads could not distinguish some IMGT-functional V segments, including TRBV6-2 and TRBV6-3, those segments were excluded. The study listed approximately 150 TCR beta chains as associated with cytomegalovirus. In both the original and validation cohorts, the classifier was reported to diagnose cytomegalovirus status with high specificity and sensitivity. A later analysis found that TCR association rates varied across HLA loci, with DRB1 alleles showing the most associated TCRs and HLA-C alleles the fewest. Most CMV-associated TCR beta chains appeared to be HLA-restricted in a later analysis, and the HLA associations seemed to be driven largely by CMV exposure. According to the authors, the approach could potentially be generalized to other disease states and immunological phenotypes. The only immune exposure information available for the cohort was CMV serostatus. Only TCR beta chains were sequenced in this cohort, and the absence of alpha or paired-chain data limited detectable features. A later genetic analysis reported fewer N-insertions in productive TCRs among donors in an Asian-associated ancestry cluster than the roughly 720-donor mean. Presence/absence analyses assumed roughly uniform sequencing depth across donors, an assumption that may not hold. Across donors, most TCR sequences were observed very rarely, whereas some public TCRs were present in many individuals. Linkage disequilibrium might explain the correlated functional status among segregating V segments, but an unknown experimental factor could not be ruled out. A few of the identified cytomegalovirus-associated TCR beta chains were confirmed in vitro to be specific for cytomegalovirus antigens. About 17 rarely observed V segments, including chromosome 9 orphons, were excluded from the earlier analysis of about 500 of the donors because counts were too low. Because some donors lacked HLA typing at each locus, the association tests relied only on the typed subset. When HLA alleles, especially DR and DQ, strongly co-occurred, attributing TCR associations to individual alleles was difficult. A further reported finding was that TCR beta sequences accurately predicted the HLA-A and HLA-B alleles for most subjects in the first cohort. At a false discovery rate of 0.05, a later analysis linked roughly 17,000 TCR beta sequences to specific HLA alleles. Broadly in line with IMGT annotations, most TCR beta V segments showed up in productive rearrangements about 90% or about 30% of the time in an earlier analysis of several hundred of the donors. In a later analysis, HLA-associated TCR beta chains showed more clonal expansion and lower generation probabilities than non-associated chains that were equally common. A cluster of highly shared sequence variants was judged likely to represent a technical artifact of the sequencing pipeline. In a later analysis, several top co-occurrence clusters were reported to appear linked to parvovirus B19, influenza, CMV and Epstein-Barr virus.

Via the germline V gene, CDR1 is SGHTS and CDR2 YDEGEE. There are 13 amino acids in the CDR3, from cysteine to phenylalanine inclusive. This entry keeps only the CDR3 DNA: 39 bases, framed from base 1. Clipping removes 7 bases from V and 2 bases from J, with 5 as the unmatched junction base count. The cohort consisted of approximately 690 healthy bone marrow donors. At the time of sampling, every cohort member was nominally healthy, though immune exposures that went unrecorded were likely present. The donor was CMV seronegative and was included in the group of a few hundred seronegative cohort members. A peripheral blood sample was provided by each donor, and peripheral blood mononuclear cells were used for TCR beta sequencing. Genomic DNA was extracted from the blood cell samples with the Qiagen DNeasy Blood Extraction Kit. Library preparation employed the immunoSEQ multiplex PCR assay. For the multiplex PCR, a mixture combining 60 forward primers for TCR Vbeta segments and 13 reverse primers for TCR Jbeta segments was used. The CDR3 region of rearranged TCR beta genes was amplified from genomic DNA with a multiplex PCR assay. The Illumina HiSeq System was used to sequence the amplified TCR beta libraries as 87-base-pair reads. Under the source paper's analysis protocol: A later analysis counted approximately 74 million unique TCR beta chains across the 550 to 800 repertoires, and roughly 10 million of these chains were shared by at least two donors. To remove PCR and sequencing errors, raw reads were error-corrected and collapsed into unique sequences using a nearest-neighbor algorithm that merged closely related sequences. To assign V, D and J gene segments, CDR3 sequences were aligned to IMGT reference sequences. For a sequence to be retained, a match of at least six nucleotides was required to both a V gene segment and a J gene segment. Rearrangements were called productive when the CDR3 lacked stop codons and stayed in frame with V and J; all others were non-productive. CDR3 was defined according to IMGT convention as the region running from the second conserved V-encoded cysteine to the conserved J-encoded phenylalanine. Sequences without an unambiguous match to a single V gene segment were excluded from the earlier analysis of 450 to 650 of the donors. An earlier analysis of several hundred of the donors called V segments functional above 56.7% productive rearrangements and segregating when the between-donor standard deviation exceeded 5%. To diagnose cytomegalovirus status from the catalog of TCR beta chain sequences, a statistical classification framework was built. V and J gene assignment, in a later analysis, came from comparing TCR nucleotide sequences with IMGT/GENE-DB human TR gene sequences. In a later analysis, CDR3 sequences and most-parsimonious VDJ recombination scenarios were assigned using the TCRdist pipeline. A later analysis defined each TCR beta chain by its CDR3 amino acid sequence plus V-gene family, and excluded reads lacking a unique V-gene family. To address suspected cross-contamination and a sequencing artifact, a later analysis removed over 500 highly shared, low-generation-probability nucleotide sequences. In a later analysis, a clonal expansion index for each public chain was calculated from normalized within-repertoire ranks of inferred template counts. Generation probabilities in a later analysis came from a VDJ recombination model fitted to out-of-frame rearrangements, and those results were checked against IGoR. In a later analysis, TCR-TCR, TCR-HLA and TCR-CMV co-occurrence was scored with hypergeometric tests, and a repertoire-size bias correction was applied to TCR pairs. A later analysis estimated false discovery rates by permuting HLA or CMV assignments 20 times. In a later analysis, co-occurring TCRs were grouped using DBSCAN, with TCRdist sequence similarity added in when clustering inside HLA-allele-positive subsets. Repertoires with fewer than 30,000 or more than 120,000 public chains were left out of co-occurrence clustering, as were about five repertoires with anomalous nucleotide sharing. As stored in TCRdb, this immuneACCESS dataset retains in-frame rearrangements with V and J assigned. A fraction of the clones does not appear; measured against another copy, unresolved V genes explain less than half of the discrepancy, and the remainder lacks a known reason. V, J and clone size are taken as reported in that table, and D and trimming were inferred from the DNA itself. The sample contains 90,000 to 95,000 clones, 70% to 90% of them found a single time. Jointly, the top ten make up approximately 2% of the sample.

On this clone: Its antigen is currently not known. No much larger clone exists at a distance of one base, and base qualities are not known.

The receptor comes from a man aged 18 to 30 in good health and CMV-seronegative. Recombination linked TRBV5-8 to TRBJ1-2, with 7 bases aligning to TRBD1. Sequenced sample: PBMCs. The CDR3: CASGLDRNYGYTF. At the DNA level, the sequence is TGTGCCAGCGGACTGGACAGGAACTATGGCTACACCTTC.